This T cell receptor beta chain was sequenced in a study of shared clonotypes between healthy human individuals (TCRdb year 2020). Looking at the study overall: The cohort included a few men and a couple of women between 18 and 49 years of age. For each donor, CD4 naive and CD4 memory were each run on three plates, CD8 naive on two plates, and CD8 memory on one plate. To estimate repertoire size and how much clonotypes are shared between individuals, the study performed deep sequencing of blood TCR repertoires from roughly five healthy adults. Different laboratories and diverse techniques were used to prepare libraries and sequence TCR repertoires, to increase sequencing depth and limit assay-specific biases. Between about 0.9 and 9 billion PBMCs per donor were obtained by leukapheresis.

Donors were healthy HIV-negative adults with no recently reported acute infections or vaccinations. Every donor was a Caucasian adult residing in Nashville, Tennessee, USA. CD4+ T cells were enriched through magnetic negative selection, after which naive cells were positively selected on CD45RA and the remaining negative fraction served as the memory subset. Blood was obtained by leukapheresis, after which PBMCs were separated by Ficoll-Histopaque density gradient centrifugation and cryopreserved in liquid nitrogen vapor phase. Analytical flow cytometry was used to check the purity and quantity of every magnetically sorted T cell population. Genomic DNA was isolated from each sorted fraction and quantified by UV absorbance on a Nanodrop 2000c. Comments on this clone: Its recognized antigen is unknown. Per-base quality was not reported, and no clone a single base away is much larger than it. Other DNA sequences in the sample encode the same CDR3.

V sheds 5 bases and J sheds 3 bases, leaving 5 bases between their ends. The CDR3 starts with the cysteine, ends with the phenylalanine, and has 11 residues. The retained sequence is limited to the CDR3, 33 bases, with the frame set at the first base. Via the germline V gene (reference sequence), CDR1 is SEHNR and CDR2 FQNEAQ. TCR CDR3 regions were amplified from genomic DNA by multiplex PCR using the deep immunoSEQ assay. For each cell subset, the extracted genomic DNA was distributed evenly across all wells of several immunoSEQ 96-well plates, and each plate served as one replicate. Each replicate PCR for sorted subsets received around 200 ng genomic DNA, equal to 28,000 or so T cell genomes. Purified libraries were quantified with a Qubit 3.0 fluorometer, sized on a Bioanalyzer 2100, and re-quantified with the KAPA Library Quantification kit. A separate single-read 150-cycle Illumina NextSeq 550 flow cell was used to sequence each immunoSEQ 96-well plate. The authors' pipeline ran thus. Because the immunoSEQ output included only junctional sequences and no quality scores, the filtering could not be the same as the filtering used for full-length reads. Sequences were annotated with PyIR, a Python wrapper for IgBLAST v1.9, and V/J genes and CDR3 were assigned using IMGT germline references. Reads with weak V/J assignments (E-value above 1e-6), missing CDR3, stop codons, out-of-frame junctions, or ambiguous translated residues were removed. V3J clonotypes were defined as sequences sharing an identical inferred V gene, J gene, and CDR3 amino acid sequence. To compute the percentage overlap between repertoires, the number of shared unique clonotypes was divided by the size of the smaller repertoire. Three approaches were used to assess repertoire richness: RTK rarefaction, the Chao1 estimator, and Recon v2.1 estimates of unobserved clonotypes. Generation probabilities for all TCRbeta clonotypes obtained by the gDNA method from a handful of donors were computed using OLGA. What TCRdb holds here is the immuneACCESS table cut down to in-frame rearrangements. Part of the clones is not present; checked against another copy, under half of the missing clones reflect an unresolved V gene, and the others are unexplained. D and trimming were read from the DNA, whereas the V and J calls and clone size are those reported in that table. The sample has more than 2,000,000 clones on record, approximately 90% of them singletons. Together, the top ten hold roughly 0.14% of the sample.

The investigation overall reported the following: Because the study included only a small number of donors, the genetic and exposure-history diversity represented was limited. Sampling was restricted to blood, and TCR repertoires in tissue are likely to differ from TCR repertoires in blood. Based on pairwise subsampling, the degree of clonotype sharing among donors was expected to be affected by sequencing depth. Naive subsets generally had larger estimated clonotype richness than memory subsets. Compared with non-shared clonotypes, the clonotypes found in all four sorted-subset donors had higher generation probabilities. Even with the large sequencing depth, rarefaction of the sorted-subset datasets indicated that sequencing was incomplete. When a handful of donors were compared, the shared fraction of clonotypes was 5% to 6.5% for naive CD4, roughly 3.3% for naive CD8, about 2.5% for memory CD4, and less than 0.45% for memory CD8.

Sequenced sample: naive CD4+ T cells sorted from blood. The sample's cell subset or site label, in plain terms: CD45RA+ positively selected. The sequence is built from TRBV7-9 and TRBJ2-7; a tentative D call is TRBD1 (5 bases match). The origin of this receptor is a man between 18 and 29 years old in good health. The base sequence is TGTGCCAGCAGCAGGGGCTACGAGCAGTACTTC. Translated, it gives CASSRGYEQYF.